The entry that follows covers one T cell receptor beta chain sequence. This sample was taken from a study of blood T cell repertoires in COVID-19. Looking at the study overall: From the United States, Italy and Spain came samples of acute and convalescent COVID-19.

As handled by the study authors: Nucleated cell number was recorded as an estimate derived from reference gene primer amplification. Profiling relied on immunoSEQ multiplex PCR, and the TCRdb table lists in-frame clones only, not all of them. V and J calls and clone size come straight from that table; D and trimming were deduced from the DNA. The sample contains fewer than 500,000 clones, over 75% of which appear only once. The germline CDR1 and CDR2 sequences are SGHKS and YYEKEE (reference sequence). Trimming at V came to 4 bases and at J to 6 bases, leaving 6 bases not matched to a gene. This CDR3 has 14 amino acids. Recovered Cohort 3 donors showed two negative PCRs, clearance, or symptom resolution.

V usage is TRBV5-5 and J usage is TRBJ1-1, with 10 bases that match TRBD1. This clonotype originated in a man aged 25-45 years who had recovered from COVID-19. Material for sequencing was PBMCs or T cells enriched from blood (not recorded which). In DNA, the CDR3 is TGTGCCAGCAGCACCGGGACAGGGGTTTCTGAAGCTTTCTTT. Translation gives CASSTGTGVSEAFF.